A single sample is the source of the 8 T cell receptor beta chains below, sequenced in a study of blood T cell repertoires in COVID-19. The assay was immunoSEQ multiplex PCR, and TCRdb's table has in-frame clones only and misses some. The table has about 400,000 clones, roughly 90% seen once. The specimen was PBMCs or T cells enriched from blood (not recorded which). The receptor set was obtained from a woman aged 25 to 45 who had recovered from COVID-19.

V and J are TRBV7-2 and TRBJ2-5, with 7 bases aligning to TRBD2. Germline V gene data show CDR1 as SGHTA and CDR2 as FQGNSA. V lost 3 bases and J lost 2; bases outside the gene matches: 6. The CDR3 contains 15 residues. In DNA form, the CDR3 reads TGTGCCAGCAGCTTCGACCCGGGGGGACAAGAGACCCAGTACTTC. Amino acid sequence: CASSFDPGGQETQYF. The full variable domain, its missing parts supplied by reference TRBV7-2 and TRBJ2-5, is GAGVSQSPSNKVTEKGKDVELRCDPISGHTALYWYRQSLGQGLEFLIYFQGNSAPDKSGLPSDRFSAERTGGSVSTLTIQRTQQEDSAVYLCASSFDPGGQETQYFGPGTRLLVL.

V usage is TRBV19 and J usage is TRBJ2-7; D unresolved. In germline, CDR1 is LNHDA, CDR2 SQIVND (reference sequence). Deletions cut 1 base from V and 3 bases from J, with 7 bases between. The CDR3 is 13 residues long. CDR3 bases: TGTGCCAGTAGTATAGGCAGAAACTACGAGCAGTACTTC. It codes for CASSIGRNYEQYF.

The chain has TRBV30 and TRBJ2-3, with 14 bases fitting TRBD2. Germline V gene data show CDR1 as GTSNPN and CDR2 as SVGIG (reference sequence). The CDR3 covers 15 residues. V shed 5 bases and J 4 bases; nucleotides not matched to a gene: 5. The CDR3 here is CAWGLAGGRADTQYF. CDR3 DNA: TGTGCCTGGGGACTAGCGGGAGGTCGGGCAGATACGCAGTATTTT. Based on the CDR3 plus reference TRBV30 and TRBJ2-3, the full variable domain is SQTIHQWPATLVQPVGSPLSLECTVEGTSNPNLYWYRQAAGRGLQLLFYSVGIGQISSEVPQNLSASRPQDRQFILSSKKLLLSDSGFYLCAWGLAGGRADTQYFGPGTRLTVL.

The chain couples TRBV27 to TRBJ2-5; D perhaps matches TRBD2 (5 bases). V was trimmed by 3 bases and J by 5 bases, leaving 7 bases between them. The CDR3 extends over 12 amino acids. Germline V gives CDR1 MNHEY, CDR2 SMNVEV (reference sequence). The CDR3 region has the DNA TGTGCCAGCAGTTTGAGCGGTGAGACCCAGTACTTC. This encodes CASSLSGETQYF.

The J gene is TRBJ1-3, the V gene TRBV27; 7 positions match TRBD1. Germline CDR1 is MNHEY and CDR2 is SMNVEV (reference sequence). The V and J ends lost 2 bases and 7 bases, in that order; junction bases with no gene match: 5. The CDR3 spans 14 residues. CDR3 sequence reads: CASSLGQEGNTIYF. The CDR3 region has the DNA TGTGCCAGCAGTTTAGGACAGGAGGGGAACACCATATATTTT.

This clone was observed a single time. This chain connects TRBV19 to TRBJ2-7, with 9 bases aligning to TRBD1. This CDR3 has 15 residues. J gave up 4 bases and V 6 bases, and 10 bases lay outside the gene matches. CDR1 and CDR2 (germline): LNHDA, SQIVND (reference sequence). The CDR3: CASSMPGQGRYEQYF. In DNA form, the CDR3 reads TGTGCCAGTAGCATGCCGGGACAGGGACGTTACGAGCAGTACTTC.

CDR3 protein: CASSLGEGVNHEQYF. CDR3 sequence (DNA): TGTGCCAGCAGCTTGGGGGAAGGGGTCAACCACGAGCAGTACTTC. J is TRBJ2-7 and V is TRBV5-4; D might be TRBD1 (5 bases). The CDR3 loop spans 15 amino acids. V lost 0 bases, J lost 5 bases, and 15 bases lay in between. Germline CDR1 reads SGHNT; CDR2 reads YYREEE (reference sequence). Complete variable domain (other parts from reference TRBV5-4 and TRBJ2-7): ETGVTQSPTHLIKTRGQQVTLRCSSQSGHNTVSWYQQALGQGPQFIFQYYREEENGRGNFPPRFSGLQFPNYSSELNVNALELDDSALYLCASSLGEGVNHEQYFGPGTRLTVT.

The chain is built from TRBV11-2 and TRBJ2-1; TRBD2 agrees at 7 bases. Germline CDR1 reads SGHAT; CDR2 reads FQNNGV. The trim removed 5 bases at V and 4 bases at J, leaving 11 bases unmatched. This CDR3 comprises 16 residues. The CDR3 region is CASSQFRGGRYNEQFF. CDR3 DNA: TGTGCCAGCAGCCAATTCCGGGGCGGGAGATACAATGAGCAGTTCTTC.